This entry lists 26 T cell receptor beta chains sequenced from one sample in a study of tumor-infiltrating lymphocytes in primary liver carcinoma. TCR beta cDNA was prepared out of roughly 0.5 ug total RNA by means of a constant-region primer. Modified slightly, ARM-PCR produced TCR beta libraries over three nested multiplex PCR rounds. The two initial PCR rounds, roughly 11 cycles each, used TRBV1-TRBV30 forward and C-beta reverse primers. TCRdb reprocessed the multiplex PCR reads with MiXCR, giving one entry per CDR3 protein. The repertoire has fewer than 200,000 distinct CDR3 sequences, around 85% of them found once; the top ten carry roughly 18%. Starting material for RNA and DNA co-extraction consisted of roughly 20-34 mg of unsorted bulk tissue. The sequenced material came from tumor tissue from primary liver carcinoma. These receptor sequences come from a man between 40 and 49 years old with primary liver carcinoma and hepatitis B virus infection.

On this clonotype itself: At one boundary the junction diverges from the germline segment, which might be a read error. The V call is TRBV28, the J call TRBJ1-3; weak D call: TRBD1 (5 bases). This CDR3 has 12 amino acids. Per the germline V gene, CDR1 is MDHEN and CDR2 is SYDVKM. CDR3 protein: CASNFGGNTTYF. The CDR3 DNA is TGTGCCAGCAATTTTGGGGGAAACACCACATATTTT.

Note on this clonotype: An end of the junction differs from the germline gene, which may be a read error. The chain uses TRBV12-3 or TRBV12-4 and TRBJ2-1; 8 nucleotides align to TRBD2. CDR3 length: 19 residues. Here the CDR3 reads CACSLEPPTSESSYNEQFF. In DNA, the CDR3 is TGTGCCTGCAGTTTAGAACCACCGACTAGCGAGAGCTCCTACAATGAGCAGTTCTTC.

Concerning this clonotype itself: Germline and junction disagree at one end, which may indicate a read error. The chain combines TRBV10-2 with TRBJ1-5; possible D gene TRBD1, 5 bases. The CDR3 sequence is 13 residues long. From germline, CDR1 is WSHSY and CDR2 SAAADI. CDR3 bases: TGCGCTAGCAGTGTGGGGGGAACGCAGTCCCAGCATTTT. Protein: CASSVGGTQSQHF.

A remark on this clonotype: The junction differs from germline at one of its ends, possibly a read error. This sequence joins TRBV9 and TRBJ2-1; 7 nucleotides line up with TRBD2. The CDR3 runs to 12 residues. Germline CDR1 and CDR2: SGDLS and YYNGEE. The CDR3 here is CTSSDTTSKQFF. CDR3 DNA sequence: TGTACCAGCAGTGATACGACTAGCAAGCAGTTCTTC.

The rearrangement uses TRBV11-2 and TRBJ2-1; 10 bases align to TRBD2. This CDR3 spans 15 amino acids. CDR1 and CDR2 from the germline V gene are SGHAT and FQNNGV. The junction had 14 bases not matched to a gene; V was cut back by 9 bases and J by 9 bases. Here the CDR3 reads CASSGTSGNYSEQFF. Written as DNA, the CDR3 is TGTGCCAGTAGCGGAACTAGCGGGAACTATTCTGAGCAGTTCTTC.

CDR3 protein: CSVDPRQEAEAFF. The DNA for the CDR3 is TGCAGCGTTGATCCAAGGCAGGAGGCCGAAGCTTTCTTT. The chain is built from TRBV29-1 and TRBJ1-1; D gene unclear. V was pared by 3 bases and J by 8 bases, with 16 bases between. The CDR3 runs to 13 residues. Germline CDR1 SQVTM, CDR2 ANQGSEA. Full variable domain (missing parts from reference TRBV29-1 and TRBJ1-1): SAVISQKPSRDICQRGTSLTIQCQVDSQVTMMFWYRQQPGQSLTLIATANQGSEATYESGFVIDKFPISRPNLTFSTLTVSNMSPEDSSIYLCSVDPRQEAEAFFGQGTRLTVV.

This clonotype was counted only a few times. A much larger clone lies a single base off, so this may be a read error. CDR3 coding DNA: TGTGCCAGCAAGCCGGCGGGGTTATCCGGGGAGCAGTACTTC. As protein: CASKPAGLSGEQYF. The genes are TRBV28 and TRBJ2-7; D is perhaps TRBD2 (6 bases). This CDR3 is built from 14 residues. V shed 7 bases and J shed 7 bases, with 20 bases lying between them. Germline V gene sequence: CDR1 MDHEN, CDR2 SYDVKM.

Comments on this clonotype: A junction boundary mismatches the germline segment, possibly from a read error. The chain carries TRBV11-2 and TRBJ2-4; D uncertain. This CDR3 region has 14 residues. Germline CDR1 reads SGHAT; CDR2 reads FQNNGV. As DNA, the CDR3 is TGTGCCAGCAGCTTAGAAGGCTATAAAAACATTCGGTACTTC. Translated, it gives CASSLEGYKNIRYF.

On this clonotype: At one end, the junction sequence differs from germline, possibly due to a read error. The V call is TRBV6-1, the J call TRBJ2-6; 7 bases map to TRBD1. The CDR3 runs to 17 residues. The V gene's germline CDR1 is MNHNS and CDR2 SASEGT. The CDR3 bases are TGTGCCAGCACCGAGACAGGGCCCCTCTCTTGGGCCAACGTCCTGACTTTC. This gives the protein CASTETGPLSWANVLTF.

The gene calls are TRBV29-1 and TRBJ2-5; 9 bases line up with TRBD1. The CDR3 is 15 amino acids. In germline, CDR1 is SQVTM, CDR2 ANQGSEA. For the CDR3, the DNA is TGCAGTGTCCTAGTCCCTGGACAGGGGATTGAGACCCAGTACTTC. Its protein product is CSVLVPGQGIETQYF.

For this clonotype: This may stem from a read error, because a much larger clone lies one nucleotide away. In this CDR3 the conserved last residue, phenylalanine or tryptophan, is missing, so a read error is likely. V gene TRBV28 combines with J gene TRBJ1-4; the D is unclear. The CDR3 runs 13 residues. Trimming pared 5 bases from V and 7 bases from J, leaving 11 bases between. Per the germline V gene, CDR1 is MDHEN and CDR2 is SYDVKM. CDR3 protein: CASSTTDTEKLFL. CDR3 bases: TGTGCCAGCAGTACAACCGACACTGAAAAACTGTTTTTA.

With regard to this clonotype: At one end, the junction sequence differs from germline, possibly due to a read error. V gene TRBV4-1 combines with J gene TRBJ2-7; a weak D match, TRBD1 (6 bases). The CDR3 has 17 residues. Germline CDR1 reads MGHRA; CDR2 reads YSYEKL. In DNA form, the CDR3 reads TGTGCCAGCAGCCGAGGGGGACGACAGGAGCTCTCCTACGAGCAGTACTTC. Residues: CASSRGGRQELSYEQYF.

V usage is TRBV5-6 and J usage is TRBJ2-2; D is unresolved. CDR3 size: 15 residues. Looked up from germline, CDR1 is SGHDT and CDR2 is YYEEEE. Trimming shortened V by 9 bases and J by 0 bases, and 15 bases separated the two germline ends. The CDR3 loop reads CANSWEQTNTGELFF. CDR3 in DNA: TGTGCCAATAGCTGGGAACAGACGAACACCGGGGAGCTGTTTTTT.

This clonotype is judged medium-sized (0.01 to 0.1%). The chain carries TRBV24-1 and TRBJ2-2; D unclear. The CDR3 has 15 residues. Germline V gene data show CDR1 as KGHDR and CDR2 as SFDVKD. The V end lost 6 bases, the J end lost 0 bases, and 10 bases lay between the germline ends. As DNA, the CDR3 is TGTGCCACCAGTCCTATAGGGACGAACACCGGGGAGCTGTTTTTT. Encoded protein: CATSPIGTNTGELFF.

Notes on this clonotype: Sequence at one end of the junction differs from germline and may be a read error. The chain is built from TRBV11-2 and TRBJ2-3; possible D gene TRBD1, 6 bases. This CDR3 has 16 amino acids. Germline-derived CDR1 and CDR2 are SGHAT and FQNNGV. CDR3 sequence: CANSRRSTGNTDTRYF. The CDR3 nucleotides are TGTGCCAACAGCAGAAGAAGTACAGGGAACACAGATACGCGATATTTT.

This clonotype came up a few times. Since a much larger clone is just one base distant, this may be a read error. The chain combines TRBV24-1 with TRBJ2-5, with a weak D call TRBD1 (6 bases). The germline V gene encodes CDR1 KGHDR and CDR2 SFDVKD. The CDR3 length is 14 residues. CDR3 sequence (DNA): TGTGCCACCAGTGATCCCGGGACAAAAGAGACCCATTACTTC. Its protein is CATSDPGTKETHYF.

As concerns this clonotype: At one boundary the junction diverges from the germline segment, which might be a read error. The V and J genes are TRBV11-2 and TRBJ2-3, with D maybe TRBD1 (5 bases). Germline lookup yields CDR1 SGHAT and CDR2 FQNNGV. This CDR3 has 16 amino acids. The CDR3 nucleotides read TGTGCCAGCAGCTCAGTAGTTGGACGGGCGACAGATGCGCAGTATTTT. Amino acid sequence: CASSSVVGRATDAQYF.

This chain's CDR3 is CASIGSDYGYTF. Written as DNA, the CDR3 is TGTGCCAGCATAGGCAGCGATTATGGCTACACCTTC. The V and J genes are TRBV6-1 and TRBJ1-2; D ambiguous. This CDR3 region has 12 residues. In germline, CDR1 is MNHNS, CDR2 SASEGT. The V end was cut by 7 bases, the J end by 5 bases, with 11 bases between.

Notes on this clonotype: The conserved phenylalanine or tryptophan is not found at the CDR3 terminus, so this likely reflects a read error. J is TRBJ2-1 and V is TRBV4-1; maybe TRBD1 (7 bases). Germline values: CDR1 MGHRA, CDR2 YSYEKL. Deletions cut 0 bases from V and 8 bases from J, with 20 bases between. The CDR3 spans 17 residues. CDR3 nucleotide sequence: TGCGCCAGCAGCCAAGATATAAGGGTTAGCAGGGGGGATGAGCAGTTCATC. This translates into CASSQDIRVSRGDEQFI.

This clonotype was picked up many times. The V and J genes are TRBV12-5 and TRBJ2-2; TRBD2 matches at 9 bases. CDR3 length: 15 residues. Germline values: CDR1 LGHNT, CDR2 FRNRAP. The trim removed 5 bases at V and 0 bases at J, leaving 1 base unmatched. The CDR3 loop reads CASGPSGTNTGELFF. CDR3 bases: TGTGCTAGTGGTCCTAGCGGGACGAACACCGGGGAGCTGTTTTTT.

Regarding this clonotype: The junction shows a germline mismatch at one end, possibly a read error. The chain has TRBV4-1 and TRBJ1-6; TRBD1 is a possible D gene (6 bases). CDR3 length: 17 amino acids. Germline values: CDR1 MGHRA, CDR2 YSYEKL. CDR3 residues: CAISQDRGGGRGSPLHF. The CDR3 DNA sequence: TGCGCCATCAGCCAAGACCGGGGAGGGGGGCGTGGGTCACCCCTCCACTTT.

The V call is TRBV12-3 or TRBV12-4, the J call TRBJ1-3, with a weak D call TRBD1 (6 bases). The CDR3 runs to 14 residues. The CDR3 loop reads CVRNIQGSGNTIYF. The CDR3 DNA sequence: TGTGTCCGCAATATACAGGGCTCTGGAAACACCATATATTTT.

Note on this clonotype: The CDR3 does not end in the conserved phenylalanine or tryptophan, so this is likely a read error. The V gene is TRBV6-6, the J gene TRBJ1-5, with 8 bases lining up with TRBD1. Germline lookup yields CDR1 MNHNY and CDR2 SVGAGI (reference sequence). The CDR3 length is 17 residues. The CDR3, as DNA: TGTGTCAGCAGTTGGGTTCAGGGGGCGGATAGCAAACAGCCCCAGCATTCT. Translation gives CVSSWVQGADSKQPQHS.

Points on this clonotype: Relative to the germline gene, one junction end is altered; a read error may explain this. The rearrangement uses TRBV6-2 or TRBV6-3 and TRBJ2-5; maybe TRBD1 (6 bases). CDR1 is MNHEY, CDR2 SVGEGT, per germline. This CDR3 is 15 amino acids long. The chain's CDR3 is CANRPKQGRQETLYF. CDR3 nucleotides: TGTGCCAACAGACCGAAACAGGGACGGCAAGAGACCCTGTACTTC.

In the case of this clonotype: The junction and the germline gene differ at one end; a read error may be behind it. This chain joins TRBV5-5 and TRBJ1-5, with no clear D. Germline V lookup: CDR1 SGHKS, CDR2 YYEKEE (reference sequence). The CDR3 length is 14 residues. The DNA of the CDR3 is TGTGCCAGCAGCTTGGTGGGGAATAATCAGTCCCAGCATTTT. Amino acid sequence: CASSLVGNNQSQHF.

As concerns this clonotype: The junction shows a germline mismatch at one end, possibly a read error. The chain is built from TRBV4-2 and TRBJ2-3; TRBD2 is a possible D gene (8 bases). The CDR3 runs 16 residues. CDR1 is LGHNA, CDR2 YNFKEQ, per germline. The CDR3 coding sequence is TGTGCCAGCAGCGGGGGACTATCGGGAGGGACAGATACGCCGTATTTT. Its translation is CASSGGLSGGTDTPYF.